The clone carrying this TCR beta chain was seen more than once but under ten times. As yet, its antigen is unknown. Profiling relied on immunoSEQ multiplex PCR, and the TCRdb table lists in-frame clones only, not all of them. This table has some 65,000 clones, around 83% appearing once. V lost 5 bases to trimming and J lost 3 bases; unmatched junction nucleotides: 1. The CDR3 spans 13 residues. Germline V gene sequence: CDR1 SNHLY, CDR2 FYNNEI. These data originate in a study of Tregs in tolerant kidney transplant recipients. CD4+CD25+CD127- Tregs, CD4+CD25- non-Tregs, CD4 and CD8 cells were sorted. Overall study findings and caveats: Validation in larger populations is needed because few patients were studied.

The TCR sequence derives from a human donor in good health. V usage is TRBV2 and J usage is TRBJ2-3; TRBD2 agrees at 8 bases. The source material was CD4+ T cells from blood. CDR3 loop: CASSRGRTDTQYF. In nucleotides, the CDR3 is TGTGCCAGCAGTCGCGGGAGGACAGATACGCAGTATTTT.